The clone carrying this T cell receptor beta chain turned up a few times. Its antigen is as yet unknown. RNA transcripts gave rise to amplified TCR beta CDR3 regions. The primer set for the first-round RT-PCR of the TCR CDR3 was HTBI. TCRdb called the multiplex PCR reads again in MiXCR, with one record for every CDR3 protein. This sample yields hundreds of thousands of distinct CDR3 sequences, of which approximately 15% are seen a single time; about 20% belongs to the top ten. The sample is drawn from a study of T cells in Graves' hyperthyroidism and ophthalmopathy. Findings and limits, study-wide: Researchers found most expanded thyroid clonotypes above 0.001 in blood as well.

Germline-derived CDR1 and CDR2 are SNHLY and FYNNEI. The CDR3 is 12 residues long. Germline trimming cut 8 bases from V and 5 bases from J; bases unmatched to any gene: 5. Exclusion of patients followed from uncontrolled infection, other autoimmune disease, pregnancy or lactation. Sequencing was carried out using blood. The rearrangement uses TRBV2 and TRBJ2-5; 7 nucleotides align to TRBD1. This clonotype was obtained from a young woman with Graves' hyperthyroidism. The CDR3 is CASGQDRETQYF. Written as DNA, the CDR3 is TGTGCCAGCGGACAGGACAGGGAGACCCAGTACTTC.